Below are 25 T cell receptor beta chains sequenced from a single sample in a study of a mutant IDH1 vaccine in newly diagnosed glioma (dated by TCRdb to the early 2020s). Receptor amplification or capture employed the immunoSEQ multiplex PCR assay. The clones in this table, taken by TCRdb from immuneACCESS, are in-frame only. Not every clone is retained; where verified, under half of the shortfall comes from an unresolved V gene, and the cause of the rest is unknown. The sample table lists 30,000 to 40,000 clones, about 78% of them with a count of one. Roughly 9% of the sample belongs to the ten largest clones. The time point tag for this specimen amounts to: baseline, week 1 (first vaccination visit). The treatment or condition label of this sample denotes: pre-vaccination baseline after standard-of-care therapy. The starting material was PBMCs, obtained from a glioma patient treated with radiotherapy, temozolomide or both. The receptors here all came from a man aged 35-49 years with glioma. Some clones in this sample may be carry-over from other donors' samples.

The CDR3 reads CASSWETGDGYTF. The CDR3 DNA reads as TGCGCCAGCAGCTGGGAGACAGGGGACGGCTACACCTTC. V is TRBV5-1 and J is TRBJ1-2, with 8 bases identical to TRBD1. V lost 3 bases, J lost 8 bases, and 6 bases stayed unmatched. CDR1 SGHRS and CDR2 YFSETQ come from the germline V gene. The CDR3 runs 13 residues.

CDR3 bases: TGTGCCAGCAGTGAAACGGGGGGGCACGATACGCAGTATTTT. Amino acid sequence: CASSETGGHDTQYF. This rearrangement joins TRBV6-1 to TRBJ2-3, with TRBD2 identical over 8 bases. The germline CDR1 and CDR2 sequences are MNHNS and SASEGT. Trimming cost V 2 bases and J 6 bases; bases outside gene matches: 4. The CDR3 length is 14 residues.

The CDR3 here is CAGDRAYNEQFF. In DNA, the CDR3 is TGTGCTGGGGACAGGGCCTACAATGAGCAGTTCTTC. The chain recombines TRBV30 with TRBJ2-1; 9 bases line up with TRBD1. Looked up from germline, CDR1 is GTSNPN and CDR2 is SVGIG (reference sequence). The CDR3 is made up of 12 amino acids.

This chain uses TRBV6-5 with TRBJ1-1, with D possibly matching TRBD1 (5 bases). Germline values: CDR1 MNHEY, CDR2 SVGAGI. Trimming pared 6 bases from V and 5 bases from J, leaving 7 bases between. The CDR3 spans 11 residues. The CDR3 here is CASRGLTEAFF. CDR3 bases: TGTGCCAGCAGGGGGCTTACTGAAGCTTTCTTT.

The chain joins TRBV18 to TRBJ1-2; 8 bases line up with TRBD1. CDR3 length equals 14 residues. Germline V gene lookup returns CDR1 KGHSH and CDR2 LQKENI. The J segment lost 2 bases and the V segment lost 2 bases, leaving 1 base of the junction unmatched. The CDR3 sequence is CASSPRTGNYGYTF. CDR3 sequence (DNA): TGTGCCAGCTCACCAAGGACAGGGAACTATGGCTACACCTTC. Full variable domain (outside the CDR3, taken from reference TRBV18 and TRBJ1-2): NAGVMQNPRHLVRRRGQEARLRCSPMKGHSHVYWYRQLPEEGLKFMVYLQKENIIDESGMPKERFSAEFPKEGPSILRIQQVVRGDSAAYFCASSPRTGNYGYTFGSGTRLTVV.

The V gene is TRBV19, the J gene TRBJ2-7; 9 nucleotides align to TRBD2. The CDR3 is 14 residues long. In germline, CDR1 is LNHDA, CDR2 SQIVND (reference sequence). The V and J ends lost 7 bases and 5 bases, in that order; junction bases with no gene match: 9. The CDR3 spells CASNNRLAGNEQYF. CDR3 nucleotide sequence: TGTGCCAGTAACAACAGGCTAGCGGGGAACGAGCAGTACTTC.

The CDR3 nucleotides are TGCGCCAGCAGCTTGGCCGGGGCAAGACCTGAGCAGTTCTTC. Protein sequence: CASSLAGARPEQFF. The chain employs TRBV5-1 and TRBJ2-1, with D perhaps matching TRBD1 or TRBD2 (5 bases each). From germline, CDR1 is SGHRS and CDR2 YFSETQ. This CDR3 is built from 14 residues. Trimming shortened V by 0 bases and J by 9 bases, and 13 bases separated the two germline ends.

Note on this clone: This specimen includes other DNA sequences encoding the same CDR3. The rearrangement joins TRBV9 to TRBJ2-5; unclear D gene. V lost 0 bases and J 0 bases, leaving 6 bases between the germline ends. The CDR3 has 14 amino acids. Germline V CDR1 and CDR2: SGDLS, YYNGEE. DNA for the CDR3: TGTGCCAGCAGCGTAGGGGGTAACCAAGAGACCCAGTACTTC. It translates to CASSVGGNQETQYF.

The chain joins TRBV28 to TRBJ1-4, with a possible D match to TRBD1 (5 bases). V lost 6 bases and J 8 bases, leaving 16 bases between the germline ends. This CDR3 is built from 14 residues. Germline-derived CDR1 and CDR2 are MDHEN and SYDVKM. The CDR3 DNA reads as TGTGCCAGCAGCACGACAGTCGATAACGAAAAACTGTTTTTT. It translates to CASSTTVDNEKLFF.

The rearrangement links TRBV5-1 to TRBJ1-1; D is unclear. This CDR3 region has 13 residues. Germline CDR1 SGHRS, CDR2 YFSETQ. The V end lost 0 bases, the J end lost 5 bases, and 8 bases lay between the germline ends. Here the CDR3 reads CASSLAGRTEAFF. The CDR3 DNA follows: TGCGCCAGCAGCTTGGCGGGGAGAACTGAAGCTTTCTTT.

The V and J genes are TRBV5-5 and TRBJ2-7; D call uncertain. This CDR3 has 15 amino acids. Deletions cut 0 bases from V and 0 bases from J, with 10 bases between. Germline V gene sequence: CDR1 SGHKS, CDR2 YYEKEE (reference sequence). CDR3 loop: CASSLEGRPSYEQYF. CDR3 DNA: TGTGCCAGCAGCTTGGAGGGCCGACCCTCCTACGAGCAGTACTTC.

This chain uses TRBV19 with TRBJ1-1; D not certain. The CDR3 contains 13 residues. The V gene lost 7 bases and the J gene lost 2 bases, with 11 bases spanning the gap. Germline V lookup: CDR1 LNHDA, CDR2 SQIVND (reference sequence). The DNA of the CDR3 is TGTGCCAGTATGACCAGCCCCAACACTGAAGCTTTCTTT. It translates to CASMTSPNTEAFF.

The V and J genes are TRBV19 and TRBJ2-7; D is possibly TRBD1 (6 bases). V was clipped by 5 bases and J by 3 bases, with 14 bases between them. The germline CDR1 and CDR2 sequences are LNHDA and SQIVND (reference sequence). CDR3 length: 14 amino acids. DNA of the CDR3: TGTGCCAGTAGTGGGACACCAGGCGACTACGAGCAGTACTTC. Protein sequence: CASSGTPGDYEQYF.

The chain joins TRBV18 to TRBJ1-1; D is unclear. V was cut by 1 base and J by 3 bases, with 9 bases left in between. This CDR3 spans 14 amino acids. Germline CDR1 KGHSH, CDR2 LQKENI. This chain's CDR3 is CASSPQGSYTEAFF. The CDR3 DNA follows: TGTGCCAGCTCACCACAAGGATCTTACACTGAAGCTTTCTTT. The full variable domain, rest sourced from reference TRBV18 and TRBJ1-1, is NAGVMQNPRHLVRRRGQEARLRCSPMKGHSHVYWYRQLPEEGLKFMVYLQKENIIDESGMPKERFSAEFPKEGPSILRIQQVVRGDSAAYFCASSPQGSYTEAFFGQGTRLTVV.

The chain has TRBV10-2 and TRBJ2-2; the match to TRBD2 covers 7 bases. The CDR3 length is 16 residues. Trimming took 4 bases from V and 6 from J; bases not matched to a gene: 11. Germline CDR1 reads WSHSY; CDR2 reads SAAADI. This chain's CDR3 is CASSVRAGLGPGELFF. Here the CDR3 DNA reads TGCGCCAGCAGTGTAAGGGCAGGACTAGGCCCCGGGGAGCTGTTTTTT.

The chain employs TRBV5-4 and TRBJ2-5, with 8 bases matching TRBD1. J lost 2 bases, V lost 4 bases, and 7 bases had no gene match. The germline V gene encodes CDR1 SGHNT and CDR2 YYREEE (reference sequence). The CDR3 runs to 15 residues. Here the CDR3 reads CASSARQGTQETQYF. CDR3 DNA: TGTGCCAGCAGCGCGCGACAGGGGACACAAGAGACCCAGTACTTC.

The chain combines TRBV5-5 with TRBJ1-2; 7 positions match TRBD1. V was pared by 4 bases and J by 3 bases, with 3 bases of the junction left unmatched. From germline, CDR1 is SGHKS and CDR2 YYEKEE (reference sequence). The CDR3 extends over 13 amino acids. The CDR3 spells CASSGQEDYGYTF. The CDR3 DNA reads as TGTGCCAGCAGCGGACAGGAGGACTATGGCTACACCTTC.

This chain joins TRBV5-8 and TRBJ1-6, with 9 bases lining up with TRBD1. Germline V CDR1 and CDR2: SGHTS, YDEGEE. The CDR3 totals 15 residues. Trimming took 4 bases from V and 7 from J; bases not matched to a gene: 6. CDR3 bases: TGTGCCAGCAGCACAAGGACAGGGGTGAATTCACCCCTCCACTTT. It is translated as CASSTRTGVNSPLHF.

In DNA form, the CDR3 reads TGTGCCAGCAGTTTAATGGGGTTAACTGAAGCTTTCTTT. This translates into CASSLMGLTEAFF. V and J are TRBV27 and TRBJ1-1; D ambiguous. V lost 2 bases to trimming and J lost 5 bases, with 9 bases between them. The CDR3 loop spans 13 amino acids. Germline V CDR1 and CDR2: MNHEY, SMNVEV (reference sequence).

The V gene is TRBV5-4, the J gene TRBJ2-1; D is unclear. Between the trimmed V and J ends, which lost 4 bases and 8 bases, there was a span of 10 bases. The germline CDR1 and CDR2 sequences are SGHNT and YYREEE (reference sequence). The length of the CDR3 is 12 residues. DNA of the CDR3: TGTGCCAGCAGCCATGCTTTCGATGAGCAGTTCTTC. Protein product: CASSHAFDEQFF.

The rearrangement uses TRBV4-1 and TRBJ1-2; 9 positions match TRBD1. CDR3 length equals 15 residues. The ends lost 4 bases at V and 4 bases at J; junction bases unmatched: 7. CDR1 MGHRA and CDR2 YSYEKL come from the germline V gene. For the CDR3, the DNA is TGCGCCAGCAGCCGAGGACAGGGGAATGGCTATGGCTACACCTTC. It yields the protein CASSRGQGNGYGYTF.

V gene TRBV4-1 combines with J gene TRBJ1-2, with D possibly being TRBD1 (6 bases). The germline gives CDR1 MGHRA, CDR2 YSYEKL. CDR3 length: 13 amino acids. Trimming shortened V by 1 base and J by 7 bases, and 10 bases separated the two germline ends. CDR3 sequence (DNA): TGCGCCAGCAGCCAAGTACAGGGAGGTGGCTACACCTTC. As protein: CASSQVQGGGYTF.

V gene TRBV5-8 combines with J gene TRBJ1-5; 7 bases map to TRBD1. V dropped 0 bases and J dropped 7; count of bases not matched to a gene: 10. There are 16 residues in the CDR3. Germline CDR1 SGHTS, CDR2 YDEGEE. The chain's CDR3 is CASSLDPDRVRQPQHF. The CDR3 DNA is TGTGCCAGCAGCTTGGACCCCGACAGGGTGCGGCAGCCCCAGCATTTT. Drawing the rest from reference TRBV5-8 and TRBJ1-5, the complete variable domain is EAGVTQSPTHLIKTRGQQATLRCSPISGHTSVYWYQQALGLGLQFLLWYDEGEERNRGNFPPRFSGRQFPNYSSELNVNALELEDSALYLCASSLDPDRVRQPQHFGDGTRLSIL.

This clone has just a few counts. CDR3 in amino acids: CASSSRSPRRQGVYGYTF. CDR3 in DNA: TGTGCCAGCAGTTCTCGCTCTCCCCGCCGACAGGGGGTCTATGGCTACACCTTC. The chain carries TRBV27 and TRBJ1-2; TRBD1 aligns across 9 bases. Germline V CDR1 and CDR2: MNHEY, SMNVEV (reference sequence). V dropped 4 bases and J dropped 4; count of bases not matched to a gene: 16. This CDR3 region has 18 residues.

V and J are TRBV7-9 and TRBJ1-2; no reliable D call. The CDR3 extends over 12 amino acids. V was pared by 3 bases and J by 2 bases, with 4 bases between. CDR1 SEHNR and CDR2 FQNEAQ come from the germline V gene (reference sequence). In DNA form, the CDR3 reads TGTGCCAGCAGCTTGGCCAACTATGGCTACACCTTC. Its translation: CASSLANYGYTF.